These T cell receptor beta chains were read from a single sample in a study of T-cell reconstitution after alpha-beta-depleted transplantation in children. MiXCR was run by TCRdb on the PCR reads, yielding one entry per CDR3 protein. The sample has approximately 350,000 distinct CDR3 sequences, around 15% seen once. The sample here was PBMCs, mostly from graft donor cells, taken 360 days after TCRalphabeta/CD19-depleted stem cell transplant. These receptors were collected from a male patient under 10 years old who had a stem cell transplant for acute lymphoblastic leukemia, so the T cells may come from the graft donor. Each CDR3 is given without its conserved first and last residue. Each record gives: J gene, V gene, CDR3 protein.

>TRBJ2-3|TRBV6-2/TRBV6-3
ASSPQGLFYTDTQY
>TRBJ2-7|TRBV29-1
SVLGNGYEQY
>TRBJ2-2|TRBV14
ASSQEATSAGELF
>TRBJ2-1|TRBV9
ASSVGTSWGSEQF
>TRBJ1-1|TRBV4-1
ASSPGTGENTEAF
>TRBJ2-1|TRBV4-1
ASSHSPSGIRNEQF
>TRBJ2-1|TRBV27
ASSPTPTSGIYNEQF
>TRBJ2-1|TRBV7-8
ASSLVRDRGMGQQF
>TRBJ2-3|TRBV28
ASSFRGRNTDTQY
>TRBJ2-7|TRBV4-3
ASSQDFLAGDYEQY
>TRBJ2-3|TRBV20-1
SAFLSGDTQY
>TRBJ2-5|TRBV5-1
ASSRGPTGQETQY
>TRBJ2-2|TRBV7-6
ASSLINTGELF
>TRBJ2-1|TRBV4-2
ASSQDVLAGKYNEQF
>TRBJ2-1|TRBV7-9
ASSLEYSAYNEQF
>TRBJ2-1|TRBV4-2
ASSQVTDEQF
>TRBJ1-2|TRBV29-1
SVDGADPTRQTNYGYT
>TRBJ2-2|TRBV4-3
ASSQDGRGPKLF
>TRBJ1-5|TRBV4-1
ASSQEGTASNQPQH
>TRBJ2-7|TRBV6-2/TRBV6-3
ASISRPGVYYEQY
>TRBJ2-7|TRBV20-1
SATGQTYEQY
>TRBJ1-2|TRBV27
ASSLSQGYGYT
>TRBJ1-2|TRBV20-1
SASYSGGNYGYT
>TRBJ2-3|TRBV20-1
SARLAGLRDTQY
>TRBJ1-3|TRBV5-1
ASSPESYGNTIY
>TRBJ2-5|TRBV6-4
ASKGHTGLNSGTQY
>TRBJ2-2|TRBV28
ASTRTGFGELF
>TRBJ1-5|TRBV4-1
ASSQGVRPQPQH
>TRBJ2-3|TRBV7-9
ASSSETSGSADTQY
>TRBJ2-3|TRBV4-2
ASSQDVEGGTDTQY
>TRBJ2-7|TRBV29-1
SVVGRLAELSSYEQY
>TRBJ1-2|TRBV29-1
SVLDRERYGYT
>TRBJ2-5|TRBV28
ASRPGTERETQY
>TRBJ2-5|TRBV20-1
SEEAGSQETQY
>TRBJ1-5|TRBV23-1
ASSQGRGANQPEH
>TRBJ2-2|TRBV7-2
ASSLSSGRAIGGELF
>TRBJ2-1|TRBV5-1
ASSLALAGDYNEQF
>TRBJ2-1|TRBV5-4
ASSLGQRLNEQF
>TRBJ2-2|TRBV12-3/TRBV12-4
ASSYRALAGELF
>TRBJ1-1|TRBV29-1
SVEGGRGTEAF
>TRBJ1-6|TRBV7-2
ASSPFERPSSPLH
>TRBJ2-1|TRBV6-5
ASSYSRASGSEQF
>TRBJ1-3|TRBV18
ASSPGAAFSGNTIY
>TRBJ2-7|TRBV5-1
ASSLAWLGSFSYEQY
>TRBJ2-5|TRBV12-3/TRBV12-4
ASSPGLVGGRQETQY
>TRBJ1-4|TRBV12-3/TRBV12-4
ASRTDRVRNEKLF
>TRBJ2-1|TRBV5-1
ASRLDRLAGSPSSYNEQF
>TRBJ2-3|TRBV3-1
ASRSNGVSTDTQY